This T cell receptor (beta chain) emerged from a study of a mutant IDH1 vaccine in newly diagnosed glioma. On the study more broadly: In weeks 1, 3, 5, 7, 11, 15, 19 and 23, patients were vaccinated.

With regard to this clone: Its antigen is not known.

Unmatched junction bases numbered 5, after V lost 4 bases and J lost 3 bases. Germline V gene sequence: CDR1 KGHSY, CDR2 FQNENV. The CDR3 consists of 14 residues. Measured with immunoSEQ multiplex PCR; TCRdb has only the in-frame clones, and not every one. This table holds over 95,000 clones, about nine tenths found once. Time point of the sample: week 11, during vaccination. Vaccination comprised doses that each held 300 ug of mutant IDH1 20-mer peptide, plus topical imiquimod. The rearrangement links TRBV16 to TRBJ2-7; 8 bases fit TRBD2. Sequencing used PBMCs, obtained from a glioma patient whose treatment included an IDH1 peptide vaccine. The receptor was derived from a woman aged 45-65 years with glioma. The CDR3 region has the DNA TGTGCCAGCAGCCCCGGTACTAGCGGCTACGAGCAGTACTTC. Amino acid sequence: CASSPGTSGYEQYF.